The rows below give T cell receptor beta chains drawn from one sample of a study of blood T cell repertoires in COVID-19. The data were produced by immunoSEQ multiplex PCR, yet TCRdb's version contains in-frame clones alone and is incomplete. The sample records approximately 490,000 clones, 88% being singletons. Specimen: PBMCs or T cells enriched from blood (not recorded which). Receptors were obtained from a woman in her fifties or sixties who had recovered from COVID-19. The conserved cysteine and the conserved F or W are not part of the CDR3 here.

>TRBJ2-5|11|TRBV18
ASSPPGGETQY
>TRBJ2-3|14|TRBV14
ASSLRTAHSTDTQY
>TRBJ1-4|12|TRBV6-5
ASTDRIYNEKLF
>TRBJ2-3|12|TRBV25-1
ASGAGTSGYTQY
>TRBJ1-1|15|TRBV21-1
ASSKEKVLTLNTEAF
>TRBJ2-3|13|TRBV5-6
ASGQAGGFTDTQY
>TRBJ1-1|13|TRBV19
ASSMGGGLNTEAF
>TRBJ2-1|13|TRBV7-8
ASSSVVASNNEQF
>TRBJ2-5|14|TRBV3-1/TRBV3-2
ASSQAWDSRRETQY
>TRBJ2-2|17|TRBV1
TSSQEDAGTCWNTGELF
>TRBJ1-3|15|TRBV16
ASSQFNGQGFGNTIY
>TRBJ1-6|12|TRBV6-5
ASSPRQTNSPLH
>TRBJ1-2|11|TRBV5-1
ASSLEWTGKKT
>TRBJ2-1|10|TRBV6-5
ASRTGHNEQF
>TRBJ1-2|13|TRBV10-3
AISHTGPANYGYT
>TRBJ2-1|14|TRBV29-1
SVENPSGGSYNEQF
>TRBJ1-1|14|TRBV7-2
ASSLRGTGLNTEAF
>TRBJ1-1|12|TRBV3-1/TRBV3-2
ASSHMDRNTEAF
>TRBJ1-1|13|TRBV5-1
ASSSTGVSTTEAF